Following are 25 T cell receptor beta chains from one sample sequenced in a study of T cell repertoires in cytomegalovirus infection (dated by TCRdb to 2018 to 2020). The treatment or condition label of this sample denotes: in vitro stimulation with specific CMV peptide epitopes to enrich CMV-specific T cells. TCRdb shows the sequencer as Illumina HiSeq 1500. The public reads were quality trimmed at Q25 with fastp and then assembled into clones with MiXCR by TCRdb, keeping productive beta chains. Every entry covers one CDR3 protein and lists the most common genes and DNA from its rows. The sample profile shows some 920,000 distinct CDR3 sequences; approximately 31% of them were found once. Clones ranked in the top ten supply around an eighth of the sample. No antigen is known for these receptors. Sequencing was performed on cultured CD8+ T cells from PBMCs, taken from culture after CMV antigen stimulation. Every receptor here comes from a human donor in good health (CMV status not recorded). Some clones in this sample may be carry-over from other donors' samples.

The chain is built from TRBV19 and TRBJ2-7, with a possible D match to TRBD1 (5 bases). This CDR3 is 15 amino acids long. V dropped 4 bases and J dropped 0 bases, with 13 bases sitting between them. Germline V lookup: CDR1 LNHDA, CDR2 SQIVND (reference sequence). CDR3 in DNA: TGTGCCAGTAGTACCAGGGCTTTCCTCTCCTACGAGCAGTACTTC. This sequence encodes CASSTRAFLSYEQYF.

This chain uses TRBV6-5 with TRBJ2-1; D unclear. This CDR3 region has 13 residues. Per the germline V gene, CDR1 is MNHEY and CDR2 is SVGAGI. V was clipped by 0 bases and J by 10 bases, with 10 bases between them. The CDR3, as DNA: TGTGCCAGCAGTTACTCGAGGACGAGGGAGCAGTTCTTC. Translation: CASSYSRTREQFF.

This sequence joins TRBV6-1 and TRBJ2-5; TRBD2 matches at 10 bases. CDR3 length: 16 amino acids. The germline CDR1 and CDR2 sequences are MNHNS and SASEGT. J lost 2 bases, V lost 6 bases, and 9 bases had no gene match. The CDR3 spells CASRPGSGGLQETQYF. In DNA, the CDR3 is TGTGCCAGCAGGCCTGGTAGCGGGGGGCTGCAAGAGACCCAGTACTTC.

The sample holds a few counts of this clonotype. The chain uses TRBV4-1 and TRBJ2-3, with TRBD1 as a possible D gene (5 bases). The CDR3 contains 13 residues. Trimming took off 1 base at V and 9 bases at J, with 11 bases between the two ends. The germline CDR1 and CDR2 sequences are MGHRA and YSYEKL. CDR3 coding DNA: TGCGCCAGCAGCCAAGTAGGGGAAAACACGCAGTATTTT. It specifies CASSQVGENTQYF.

This clonotype showed up just a few times. The rearrangement joins TRBV24-1 to TRBJ2-1; perhaps TRBD1 as D (6 bases). The CDR3 totals 13 residues. V lost 7 bases, J lost 4 bases, and 10 bases lay in between. Germline assignment: CDR1 KGHDR and CDR2 SFDVKD. For the CDR3, the DNA is TGTGCCACCAGGAGGACAGATTACAATGAGCAGTTCTTC. This codes for CATRRTDYNEQFF.

This clonotype occurred many times. The chain carries TRBV7-2 and TRBJ2-1, with 11 nucleotides matching TRBD2. In germline, CDR1 is SGHTA, CDR2 FQGNSA. The V and J ends lost 5 bases and 7 bases, in that order; junction bases with no gene match: 10. This CDR3 is built from 16 residues. The CDR3 loop is CASSVIGTSGWNEQFF. The CDR3 DNA reads TGTGCCAGCAGCGTAATCGGGACTAGCGGTTGGAATGAGCAGTTCTTC.

This clonotype was detected ten times or more. The J gene is TRBJ1-5, the V gene TRBV12-3 or TRBV12-4; D remains ambiguous. The CDR3 contains 12 residues. The V gene lost 6 bases and the J gene lost 3 bases, with 6 bases spanning the gap. CDR3 sequence: CASSPHNQPQHF. The CDR3 DNA reads as TGTGCCAGCAGCCCCCACAATCAGCCCCAGCATTTT.

This clonotype has only a few counts. V is TRBV6-6 and J is TRBJ1-2; TRBD1 matches at 9 bases. V lost 6 bases to trimming and J lost 5 bases; unmatched junction nucleotides: 7. The CDR3 length is 14 residues. CDR1 and CDR2 (germline): MNHNY, SVGAGI (reference sequence). The DNA of the CDR3 is TGTGCCAGCAGCCCCGGGACAGGGATTTATGGCTACACCTTC. Its protein is CASSPGTGIYGYTF.

The chain uses TRBV7-9 and TRBJ1-2; no reliable D call. The germline V gene encodes CDR1 SEHNR and CDR2 FQNEAQ (reference sequence). The V end was cut by 1 base, the J end by 5 bases, with 5 bases between. The CDR3 is made up of 12 amino acids. The CDR3 DNA reads TGTGCCAGCAGCTTAGACAAATATGGCTACACCTTC. This encodes CASSLDKYGYTF.

The chain recombines TRBV2 with TRBJ2-3; 7 nucleotides match TRBD1. Germline trimming cut 10 bases from V and 6 bases from J; bases unmatched to any gene: 13. Germline CDR1 is SNHLY and CDR2 is FYNNEI. The CDR3 totals 14 residues. Here the CDR3 reads CATPGQPPGDTQYF. In nucleotides, the CDR3 is TGTGCCACCCCGGGACAGCCGCCTGGCGATACGCAGTATTTT. Drawing the rest from reference TRBV2 and TRBJ2-3, the complete variable domain is EPEVTQTPSHQVTQMGQEVILRCVPISNHLYFYWYRQILGQKVEFLVSFYNNEISEKSEIFDDQFSVERPDGSNFTLKIRSTKLEDSAMYFCATPGQPPGDTQYFGPGTRLTVL.

This chain joins TRBV2 and TRBJ2-5; D could derive from TRBD1 or TRBD2 (5 bases each). CDR1 is SNHLY and CDR2 is FYNNEI in the germline V gene. The CDR3 contains 14 residues. V was shortened by 6 bases and J by 5 bases, with 16 bases between the two germline ends. The chain's CDR3 is CASRGTPTWETQYF. The CDR3 DNA follows: TGTGCCAGCAGAGGGACCCCAACGTGGGAGACCCAGTACTTC. Together with reference TRBV2 and TRBJ2-5, the CDR3 gives the full variable domain: EPEVTQTPSHQVTQMGQEVILRCVPISNHLYFYWYRQILGQKVEFLVSFYNNEISEKSEIFDDQFSVERPDGSNFTLKIRSTKLEDSAMYFCASRGTPTWETQYFGPGTRLLVL.

This clonotype was found many times. This sequence joins TRBV7-9 and TRBJ2-5; maybe TRBD2 (5 bases). Germline CDR1 is SEHNR and CDR2 is FQNEAQ (reference sequence). V lost 5 bases, J lost 7 bases, and 14 bases lay in between. The CDR3 loop spans 13 amino acids. The CDR3 here is CASSQSGERTQYF. For the CDR3, the DNA is TGTGCCAGCAGCCAAAGCGGCGAGCGGACCCAGTACTTC.

V and J are TRBV7-6 and TRBJ1-1; TRBD1 might be the D (6 bases). CDR3 size: 14 residues. The germline V gene encodes CDR1 SGHVS and CDR2 FNYEAQ. V was pared by 5 bases and J by 8 bases, with 18 bases between. The CDR3 DNA reads as TGTGCCAGCAGCCCGGACAGCCAGACCCCCGAAGCTTTCTTT. Its translation is CASSPDSQTPEAFF.

The genes are TRBV7-9 and TRBJ2-5; perhaps TRBD2 as D (5 bases). Trimming left V 5 bases short and J 5 bases short, with 15 bases between. This CDR3 region has 14 residues. Germline V gene sequence: CDR1 SEHNR, CDR2 FQNEAQ (reference sequence). The CDR3 region is CASSPPGEEETQYF. The CDR3 bases are TGTGCCAGCAGCCCCCCCGGGGAAGAGGAGACCCAGTACTTC.

This clonotype was observed many times. V and J are TRBV6-6 and TRBJ1-4, with 8 positions matching TRBD1. CDR3 size: 19 residues. Germline-derived CDR1 and CDR2 are MNHNY and SVGAGI (reference sequence). After removal of 4 bases from V and 0 bases from J, the junction contained 13 bases not matched to a gene. CDR3 sequence reads: CASSWDRPSLLATNEKLFF. The CDR3 nucleotides read TGTGCCAGCAGTTGGGACAGGCCCTCTTTATTGGCAACTAATGAAAAACTGTTTTTT.

V and J are TRBV15 and TRBJ1-2; D is ambiguous. There are 17 residues in the CDR3. V was trimmed by 0 bases and J by 6 bases, leaving 20 bases between them. In germline, CDR1 is LNHNV, CDR2 YYDKDF (reference sequence). The CDR3 sequence: CATSRDDPTLSPDGYTF. For the CDR3, the DNA is TGTGCCACCAGCAGAGATGACCCAACTCTATCCCCGGATGGCTACACCTTC.

V and J are TRBV4-1 and TRBJ2-1; D is tentatively TRBD1 or TRBD2 (5 bases each). This CDR3 contains 14 residues. Deletions cut 4 bases from V and 6 bases from J, with 13 bases between. Germline V gene lookup returns CDR1 MGHRA and CDR2 YSYEKL. The CDR3 nucleotides read TGCGCCAGCAGCCCCGGGGCGGGTGGCAATGAGCAGTTCTTC. Encoded protein: CASSPGAGGNEQFF.

The sample holds many counts of this clonotype. V usage is TRBV10-3 and J usage is TRBJ2-1; maybe TRBD1 (5 bases). The germline gives CDR1 ENHRY, CDR2 SYGVKD. CDR3 size: 12 residues. The germline V and J ends were trimmed by 5 bases and 10 bases, with 12 bases remaining between them. CDR3: CAISPGNGEQFF. For the CDR3, the DNA is TGTGCCATCAGTCCAGGGAATGGGGAGCAGTTCTTC.

V and J are TRBV2 and TRBJ1-5; D is unresolved. V lost 4 bases and J 4 bases, leaving 26 bases between the germline ends. The germline CDR1 and CDR2 sequences are SNHLY and FYNNEI. The CDR3 consists of 19 residues. This CDR3 is CASSGLPSRGTVQNQPQHF. The CDR3, as DNA: TGTGCCAGCAGTGGTCTCCCGTCTCGGGGAACTGTACAGAATCAGCCCCAGCATTTT. Full variable domain (rest looked up from reference TRBV2 and TRBJ1-5): EPEVTQTPSHQVTQMGQEVILRCVPISNHLYFYWYRQILGQKVEFLVSFYNNEISEKSEIFDDQFSVERPDGSNFTLKIRSTKLEDSAMYFCASSGLPSRGTVQNQPQHFGDGTRLSIL.

The chain carries TRBV6-5 and TRBJ2-2; either TRBD1 or TRBD2 may fit D (5 bases each). V lost 6 bases, J lost 3 bases, and 14 bases lay in between. The CDR3 covers 15 residues. Germline V CDR1 and CDR2: MNHEY, SVGAGI. In DNA, the CDR3 is TGTGCCAGCAGCTACCGGGACCAATACACCGGGGAGCTGTTTTTT. This translates into CASSYRDQYTGELFF.

There are a few counts of this clonotype. V is TRBV5-1 and J is TRBJ1-5; 8 nucleotides match TRBD1. CDR1 is SGHRS and CDR2 is YFSETQ in the germline V gene. The CDR3 consists of 13 residues. With 4 bases clipped from V and 8 bases from J, the junction kept 5 bases outside the gene matches. This chain's CDR3 is CASSNDRGEPQHF. In DNA form, the CDR3 reads TGCGCCAGCAGCAACGACAGGGGAGAGCCCCAGCATTTT.

Ten or more counts support this clonotype. The CDR3 DNA is TGTGCCAGCAGCTTAGCGGGATCTAGCTCTGGGGCCAACGTCCTGACTTTC. Its protein is CASSLAGSSSGANVLTF. The gene calls are TRBV7-9 and TRBJ2-6, with D unresolved. The germline V and J ends were trimmed by 0 bases and 0 bases, with 9 bases remaining between them. Looked up from germline, CDR1 is SEHNR and CDR2 is FQNEAQ (reference sequence). CDR3 size: 17 residues.

Points on this clonotype: Possible read error: a much larger clone is one base away. This sequence joins TRBV7-2 and TRBJ2-1, with D perhaps matching TRBD2 (7 bases). Per germline, CDR1 SGHTA and CDR2 FQGNSA. The CDR3 contains 17 residues. Here the CDR3 reads CARSLGGLATSYNEQFF. CDR3 bases: TGTGCCAGGAGCTTGGGGGGGCTAGCGACCTCCTACAATGAGCAGTTCTTC. Complete variable domain (other parts from reference TRBV7-2 and TRBJ2-1): GAGVSQSPSNKVTEKGKDVELRCDPISGHTALYWYRQSLGQGLEFLIYFQGNSAPDKSGLPSDRFSAERTGGSVSTLTIQRTQQEDSAVYLCARSLGGLATSYNEQFFGPGTRLTVL.

This sequence joins TRBV19 and TRBJ1-4; 8 bases map to TRBD1. Unmatched junction bases numbered 8, after V lost 7 bases and J lost 7 bases. Germline CDR1 is LNHDA and CDR2 is SQIVND (reference sequence). This CDR3 has 14 amino acids. The CDR3 loop reads CASTKTGEGEKLFF. CDR3 coding DNA: TGTGCCAGTACCAAGACAGGGGAGGGTGAAAAACTGTTTTTT.

The CDR3 here is CASSQGDPYEQYF. CDR3 DNA sequence: TGTGCCAGCAGCCAGGGGGATCCCTACGAGCAGTACTTC. The V gene is TRBV6-6, the J gene TRBJ2-7, with 7 bases aligning to TRBD1. V trimming: 6 bases; J trimming: 2 bases; junction bases outside the gene matches: 4. Germline V CDR1 and CDR2: MNHNY, SVGAGI (reference sequence). The CDR3 has 13 amino acids.